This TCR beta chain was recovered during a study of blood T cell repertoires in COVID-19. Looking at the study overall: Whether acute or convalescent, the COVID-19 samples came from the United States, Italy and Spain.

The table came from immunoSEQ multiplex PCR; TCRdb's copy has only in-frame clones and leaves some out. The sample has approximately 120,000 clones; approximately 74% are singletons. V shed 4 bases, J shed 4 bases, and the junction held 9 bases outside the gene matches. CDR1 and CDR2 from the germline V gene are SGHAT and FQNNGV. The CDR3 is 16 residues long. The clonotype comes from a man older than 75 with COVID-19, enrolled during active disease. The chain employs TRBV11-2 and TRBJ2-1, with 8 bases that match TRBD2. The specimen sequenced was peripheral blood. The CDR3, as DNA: TGTGCCAGCAGCTCGCCCCGACTAGCGTCTTACAATGAGCAGTTCTTC. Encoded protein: CASSSPRLASYNEQFF.